This T cell receptor beta chain came from a study of T cell responses to AZD1222 COVID-19 vaccine. Study-wide results and caveats: There were mostly white British donors and more females than males, and clonal diversity was possibly underestimated. CD4 TCRs covered the whole spike, strongest at regions 160-218 and 743-854. Unmutated variant regions reportedly attract nearly half of all spike-specific TCRs.

In regard to this clone: Its antigen is not known.

Trimming took off 0 bases at V and 0 bases at J, with 13 bases between the two ends. This CDR3 has 17 amino acids. Germline lookup yields CDR1 SGHRS and CDR2 YFSETQ. Clones were read by immunoSEQ multiplex PCR, and TCRdb kept only the in-frame ones, dropping some. The sample includes approximately 270,000 clones, almost 95% seen only once; the top ten take 0.5% to 0.65%. Samples with a second dose at about 4 or about 12 weeks were pooled together. The receptor comes from an adult who received the AZD1222 COVID-19 vaccine. Here the sequenced sample was peripheral blood, taken 28 days after the second AZD1222 dose. J is TRBJ1-3 and V is TRBV5-1; the D gene is possibly TRBD1 (6 bases). Written as DNA, the CDR3 is TGCGCCAGCAGCTTGGAGGGGGGCCGGAGCTCTGGAAACACCATATATTTT. Translating gives CASSLEGGRSSGNTIYF.